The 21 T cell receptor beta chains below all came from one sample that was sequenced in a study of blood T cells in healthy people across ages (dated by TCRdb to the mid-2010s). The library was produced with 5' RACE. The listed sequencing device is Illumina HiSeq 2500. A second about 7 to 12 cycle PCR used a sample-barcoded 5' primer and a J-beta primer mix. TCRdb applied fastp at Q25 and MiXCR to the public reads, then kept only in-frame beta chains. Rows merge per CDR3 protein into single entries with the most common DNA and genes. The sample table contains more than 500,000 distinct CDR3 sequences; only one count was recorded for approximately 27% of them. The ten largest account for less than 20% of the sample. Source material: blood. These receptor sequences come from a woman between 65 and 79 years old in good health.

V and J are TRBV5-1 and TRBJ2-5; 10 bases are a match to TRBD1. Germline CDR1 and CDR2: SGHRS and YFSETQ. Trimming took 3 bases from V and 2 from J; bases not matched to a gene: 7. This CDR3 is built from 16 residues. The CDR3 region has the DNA TGCGCCAGCAGCTCGACAGGGGGCGGGTTTCAAGAGACCCAGTACTTC. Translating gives CASSSTGGGFQETQYF. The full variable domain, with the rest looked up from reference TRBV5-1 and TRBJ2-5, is KAGVTQTPRYLIKTRGQQVTLSCSPISGHRSVSWYQQTPGQGLQFLFEYFSETQRNKGNFPGRFSGRQFSNSRSEMNVSTLELGDSALYLCASSSTGGGFQETQYFGPGTRLLVL.

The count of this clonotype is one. CDR3 DNA sequence: TGTGCCAGCAGTGAGGAGGGAAAACTAGCGGGAAGCTACAATGAGCAGTTCTTC. This gives the protein CASSEEGKLAGSYNEQFF. The chain carries TRBV6-1 and TRBJ2-1; 10 bases map to TRBD2. Germline values: CDR1 MNHNS, CDR2 SASEGT. Unmatched junction bases numbered 11, after V lost 3 bases and J lost 3 bases. There are 18 residues in the CDR3.

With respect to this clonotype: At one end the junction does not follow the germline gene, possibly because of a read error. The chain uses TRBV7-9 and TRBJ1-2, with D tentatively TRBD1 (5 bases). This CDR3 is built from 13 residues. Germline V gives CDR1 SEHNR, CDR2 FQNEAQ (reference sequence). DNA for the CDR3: TGTGCCAGCACCCTCGCAGGGATCTATGGCTGCACCTTC. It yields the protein CASTLAGIYGCTF.

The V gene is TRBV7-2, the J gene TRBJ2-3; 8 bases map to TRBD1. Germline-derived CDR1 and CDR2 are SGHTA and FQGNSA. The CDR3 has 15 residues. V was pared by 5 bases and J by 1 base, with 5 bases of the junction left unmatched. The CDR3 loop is CASSLNRGGTDTQYF. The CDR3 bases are TGTGCCAGCAGCCTAAACAGGGGGGGCACAGATACGCAGTATTTT.

CDR3 in amino acids: CASRTTAEGGLAEKLFF. The CDR3 DNA sequence: TGTGCCAGCAGAACAACCGCGGAGGGGGGTTTGGCTGAAAAACTGTTTTTT. The gene calls are TRBV12-3 or TRBV12-4 and TRBJ1-4; possible D gene TRBD1, 6 bases. V lost 6 bases, J lost 7 bases, and 24 bases lay in between. The CDR3 runs 17 residues.

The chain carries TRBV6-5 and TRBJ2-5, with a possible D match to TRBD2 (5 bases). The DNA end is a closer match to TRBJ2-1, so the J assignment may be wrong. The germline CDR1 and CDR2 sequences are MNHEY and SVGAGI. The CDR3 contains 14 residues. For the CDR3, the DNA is TGTGCCAGCAGTTACCCGCCCCGGGGTCATGAGCAGTTCTTC. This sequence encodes CASSYPPRGHEQFF.

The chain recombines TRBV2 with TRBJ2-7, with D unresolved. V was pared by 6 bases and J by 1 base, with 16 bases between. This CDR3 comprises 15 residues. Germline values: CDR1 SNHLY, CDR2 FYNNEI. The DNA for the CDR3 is TGTGCCAGCAGACTTGCTTTACTCAGGTCCTACGAGCAGTACTTC. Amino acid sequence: CASRLALLRSYEQYF.

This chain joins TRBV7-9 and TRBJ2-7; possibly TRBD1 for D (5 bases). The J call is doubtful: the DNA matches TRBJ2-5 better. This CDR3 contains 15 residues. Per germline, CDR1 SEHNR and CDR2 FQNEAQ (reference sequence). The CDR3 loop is CASSFIGQGQETQYF. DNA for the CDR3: TGTGCCAGCAGCTTCATTGGGCAGGGTCAAGAGACCCAGTACTTC.

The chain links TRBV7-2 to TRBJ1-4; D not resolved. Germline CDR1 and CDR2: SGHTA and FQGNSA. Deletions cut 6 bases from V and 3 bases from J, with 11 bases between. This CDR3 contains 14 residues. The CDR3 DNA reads TGTGCCAGCAGGCGAGGGCAGCCTAATGAAAAACTGTTTTTT. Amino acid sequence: CASRRGQPNEKLFF. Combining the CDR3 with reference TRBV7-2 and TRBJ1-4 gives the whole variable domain GAGVSQSPSNKVTEKGKDVELRCDPISGHTALYWYRQSLGQGLEFLIYFQGNSAPDKSGLPSDRFSAERTGGSVSTLTIQRTQQEDSAVYLCASRRGQPNEKLFFGSGTQLSVL.

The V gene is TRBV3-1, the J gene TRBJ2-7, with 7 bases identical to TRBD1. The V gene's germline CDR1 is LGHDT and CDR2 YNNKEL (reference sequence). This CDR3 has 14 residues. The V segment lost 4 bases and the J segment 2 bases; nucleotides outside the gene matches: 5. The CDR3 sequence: CASSPDRAPYEQYF. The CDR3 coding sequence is TGTGCCAGCAGCCCCGACAGGGCCCCCTACGAGCAGTACTTC.

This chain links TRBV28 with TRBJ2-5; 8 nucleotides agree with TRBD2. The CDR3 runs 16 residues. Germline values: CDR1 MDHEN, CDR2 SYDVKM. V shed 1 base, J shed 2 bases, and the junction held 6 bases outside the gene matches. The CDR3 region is CASSLSGGGNQETQYF. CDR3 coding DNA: TGTGCCAGCAGTTTATCGGGGGGGGGAAATCAAGAGACCCAGTACTTC. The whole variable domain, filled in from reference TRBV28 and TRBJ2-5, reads DVKVTQSSRYLVKRTGEKVFLECVQDMDHENMFWYRQDPGLGLRLIYFSYDVKMKEKGDIPEGYSVSREKKERFSLILESASTNQTSMYLCASSLSGGGNQETQYFGPGTRLLVL.

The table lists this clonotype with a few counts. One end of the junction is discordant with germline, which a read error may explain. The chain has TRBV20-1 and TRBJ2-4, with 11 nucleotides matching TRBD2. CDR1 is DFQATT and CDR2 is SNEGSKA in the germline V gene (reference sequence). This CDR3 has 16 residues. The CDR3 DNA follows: TGCAGTACTAGACGTCCTAGCGGGGGGCCCATAAACATTCAGTACTTC. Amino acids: CSTRRPSGGPINIQYF.

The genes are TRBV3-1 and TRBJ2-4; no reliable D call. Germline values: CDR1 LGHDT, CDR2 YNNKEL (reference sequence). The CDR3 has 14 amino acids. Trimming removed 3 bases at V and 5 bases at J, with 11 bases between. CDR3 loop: CASSQKRLQNIQYF. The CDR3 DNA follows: TGTGCCAGCAGCCAGAAACGCCTACAAAACATTCAGTACTTC.

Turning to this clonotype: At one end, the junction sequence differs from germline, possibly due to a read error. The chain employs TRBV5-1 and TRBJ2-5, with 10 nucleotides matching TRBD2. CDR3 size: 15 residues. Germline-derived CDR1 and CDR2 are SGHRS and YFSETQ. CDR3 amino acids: CTSSGTSGEGETQYF. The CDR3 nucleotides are TGCACCAGCAGCGGAACTAGCGGGGAGGGAGAGACCCAGTACTTC.

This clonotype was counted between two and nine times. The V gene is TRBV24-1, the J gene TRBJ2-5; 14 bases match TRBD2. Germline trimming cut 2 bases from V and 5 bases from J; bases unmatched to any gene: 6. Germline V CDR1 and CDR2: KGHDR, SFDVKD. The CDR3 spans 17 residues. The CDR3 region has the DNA TGTGCCACCAGTGATTCAAGACTAGCGGGGGGGTCGGAGACCCAGTACTTC. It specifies CATSDSRLAGGSETQYF.

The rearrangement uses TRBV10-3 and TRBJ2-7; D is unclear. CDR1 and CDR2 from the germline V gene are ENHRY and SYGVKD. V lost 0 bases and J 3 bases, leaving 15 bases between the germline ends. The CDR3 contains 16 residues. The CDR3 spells CAISESGYRRVYEQYF. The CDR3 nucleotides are TGTGCCATCAGTGAGTCGGGGTATCGTCGGGTCTACGAGCAGTACTTC.

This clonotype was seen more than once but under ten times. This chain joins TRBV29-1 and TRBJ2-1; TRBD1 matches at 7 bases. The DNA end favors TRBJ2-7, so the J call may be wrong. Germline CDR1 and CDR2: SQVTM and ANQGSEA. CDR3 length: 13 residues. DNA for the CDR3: TGCAGCGTTGCCACTGGACAGGCCTACGAGCAGTACTTC. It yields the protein CSVATGQAYEQYF.

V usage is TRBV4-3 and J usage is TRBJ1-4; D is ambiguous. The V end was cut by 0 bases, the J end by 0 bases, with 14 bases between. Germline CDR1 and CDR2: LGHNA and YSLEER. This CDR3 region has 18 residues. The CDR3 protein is CASSQEPPDGTTNEKLFF. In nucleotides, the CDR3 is TGCGCCAGCAGCCAAGAACCCCCCGATGGGACAACTAATGAAAAACTGTTTTTT.

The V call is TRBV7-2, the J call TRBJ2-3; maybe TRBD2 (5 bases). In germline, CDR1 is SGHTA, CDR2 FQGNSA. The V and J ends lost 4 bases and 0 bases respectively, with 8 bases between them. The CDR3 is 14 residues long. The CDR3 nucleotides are TGTGCCAGCAGCTCAGCGGTAAGCACAGATACGCAGTATTTT. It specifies CASSSAVSTDTQYF.

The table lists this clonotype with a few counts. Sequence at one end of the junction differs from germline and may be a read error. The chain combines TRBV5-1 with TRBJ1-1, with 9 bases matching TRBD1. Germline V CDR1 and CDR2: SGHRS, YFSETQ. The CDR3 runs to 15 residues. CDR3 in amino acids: CASSIQGAGGTGAFF. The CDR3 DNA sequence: TGCGCCAGCAGCATACAGGGGGCAGGGGGGACTGGAGCTTTCTTT. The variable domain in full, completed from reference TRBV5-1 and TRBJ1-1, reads KAGVTQTPRYLIKTRGQQVTLSCSPISGHRSVSWYQQTPGQGLQFLFEYFSETQRNKGNFPGRFSGRQFSNSRSEMNVSTLELGDSALYLCASSIQGAGGTGAFFGQGTRLTVV.

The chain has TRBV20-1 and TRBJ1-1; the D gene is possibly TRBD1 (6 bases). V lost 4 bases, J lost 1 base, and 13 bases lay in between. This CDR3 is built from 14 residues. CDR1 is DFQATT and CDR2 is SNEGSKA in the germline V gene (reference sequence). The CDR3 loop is CSANFQGSNTEAFF. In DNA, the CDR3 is TGCAGTGCTAATTTTCAGGGGTCGAACACTGAAGCTTTCTTT.